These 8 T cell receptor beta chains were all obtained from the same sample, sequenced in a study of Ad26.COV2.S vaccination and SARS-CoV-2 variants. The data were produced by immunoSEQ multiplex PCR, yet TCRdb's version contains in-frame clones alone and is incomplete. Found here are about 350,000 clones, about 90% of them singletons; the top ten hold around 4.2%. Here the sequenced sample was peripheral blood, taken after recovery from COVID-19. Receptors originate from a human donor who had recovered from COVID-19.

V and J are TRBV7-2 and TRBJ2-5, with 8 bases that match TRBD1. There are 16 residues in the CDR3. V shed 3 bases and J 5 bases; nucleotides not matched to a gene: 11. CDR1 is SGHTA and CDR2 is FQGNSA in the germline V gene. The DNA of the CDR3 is TGTGCCAGCAGCTTGGAGAGGACAGGGCGGTCGGAGACCCAGTACTTC. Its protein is CASSLERTGRSETQYF.

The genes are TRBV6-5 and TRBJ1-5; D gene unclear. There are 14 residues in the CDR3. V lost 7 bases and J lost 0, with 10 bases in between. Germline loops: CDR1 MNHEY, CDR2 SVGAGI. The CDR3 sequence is CASTLGNSNQPQHF. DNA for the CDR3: TGTGCCAGCACCCTAGGGAATAGCAATCAGCCCCAGCATTTT.

The chain's CDR3 is CASSVGDRASVDYGYTF. CDR3 DNA: TGTGCCAGCAGCGTAGGAGACAGGGCCTCGGTGGACTATGGCTACACCTTC. V is TRBV9 and J is TRBJ1-2, with 7 bases identical to TRBD1. CDR1 SGDLS and CDR2 YYNGEE come from the germline V gene. The CDR3 totals 17 residues. Trimming took 0 bases from V and 3 from J; bases not matched to a gene: 11. The full variable domain, in which reference TRBV9 and TRBJ1-2 provide the parts outside the CDR3, is DSGVTQTPKHLITATGQRVTLRCSPRSGDLSVYWYQQSLDQGLQFLIQYYNGEERAKGNILERFSAQQFPDLHSELNLSSLELGDSALYFCASSVGDRASVDYGYTFGSGTRLTVV.

CDR3 in amino acids: CASNPSGGNTGELFF. The CDR3 bases are TGCGCCAGCAATCCTAGCGGGGGGAACACCGGGGAGCTGTTTTTT. The chain is built from TRBV10-2 and TRBJ2-2; 10 bases are shared with TRBD2. J gave up 1 base and V 7 bases, and 3 bases lay outside the gene matches. The germline CDR1 and CDR2 sequences are WSHSY and SAAADI. There are 15 residues in the CDR3.

The CDR3 protein is CASSLTGTEAFF. The CDR3 bases are TGTGCCAGCAGCCTGACAGGCACTGAAGCTTTCTTT. V gene TRBV14 combines with J gene TRBJ1-1; possible D gene TRBD1, 6 bases. CDR3 length equals 12 residues. CDR1 is SGHDN, CDR2 FVKESK, per germline. Trimming stripped 4 bases from V and 4 bases from J, with 7 bases between.

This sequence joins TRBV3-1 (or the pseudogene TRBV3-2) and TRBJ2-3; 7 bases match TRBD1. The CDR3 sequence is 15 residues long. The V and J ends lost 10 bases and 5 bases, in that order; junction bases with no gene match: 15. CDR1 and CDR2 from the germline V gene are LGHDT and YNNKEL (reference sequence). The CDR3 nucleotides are TGTGCCACCCGACAGGGAGCGTATGCCGAAGATACGCAGTATTTT. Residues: CATRQGAYAEDTQYF.

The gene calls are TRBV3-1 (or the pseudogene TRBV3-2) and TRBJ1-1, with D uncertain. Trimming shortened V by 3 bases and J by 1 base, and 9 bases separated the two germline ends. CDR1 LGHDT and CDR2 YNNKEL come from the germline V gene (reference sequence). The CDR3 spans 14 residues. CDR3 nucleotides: TGTGCCAGCAGCCATTTTACCGAGAACACTGAAGCTTTCTTT. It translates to CASSHFTENTEAFF.

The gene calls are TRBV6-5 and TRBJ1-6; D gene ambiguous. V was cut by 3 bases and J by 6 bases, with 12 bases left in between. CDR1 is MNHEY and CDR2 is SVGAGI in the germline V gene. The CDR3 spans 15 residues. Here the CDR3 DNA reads TGTGCCAGCAGTTATAAGGACCCAACTAATTCACCCCTCCACTTT. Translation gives CASSYKDPTNSPLHF.